These 26 T cell receptor beta chains were all obtained from the same sample, sequenced in a study of cytomegalovirus exposure and HLA in healthy donors. The PCR had 60 Vbeta and 13 Jbeta primers. Method: immunoSEQ multiplex PCR; TCRdb's copy keeps in-frame clones and lacks some. The table records under 130,000 clones, around 80% of them present only once. Sequencing was done on a sample of PBMCs. These TCRs come from a male donor in good health and CMV-seronegative.

The chain links TRBV7-9 to TRBJ1-4; possible D gene TRBD1, 6 bases. V was pared by 7 bases and J by 2 bases, with 17 bases between. The CDR3 is made up of 16 amino acids. The V gene's germline CDR1 is SEHNR and CDR2 FQNEAQ (reference sequence). CDR3 protein: CASKSGAGGTNEKLFF. For the CDR3, the DNA is TGTGCCAGCAAGTCAGGGGCCGGGGGGACTAATGAAAAACTGTTTTTT.

This clone has only one observation. This sequence joins TRBV18 and TRBJ2-7, with 8 bases that match TRBD2. J lost 2 bases, V lost 3 bases, and 9 bases had no gene match. This CDR3 spans 16 amino acids. From germline, CDR1 is KGHSH and CDR2 LQKENI. CDR3 amino acids: CASSPLGGGSPYEQYF. The DNA for the CDR3 is TGTGCCAGCTCACCCCTGGGCGGGGGGAGCCCCTACGAGCAGTACTTC.

The genes are TRBV10-3 and TRBJ2-5; 10 bases fit TRBD1. CDR1 and CDR2 (germline): ENHRY, SYGVKD. CDR3 length: 16 residues. Trimming cost V 4 bases and J 2 bases; bases outside gene matches: 7. CDR3 loop: CAISGGDRGFQETQYF. The CDR3 DNA sequence: TGTGCCATCAGTGGCGGGGACAGGGGATTTCAAGAGACCCAGTACTTC.

This clone has only one observation. The chain uses TRBV7-2 and TRBJ2-2; tentative D call: TRBD1 (5 bases). This CDR3 is built from 13 residues. Looked up from germline, CDR1 is SGHTA and CDR2 is FQGNSA. V lost 2 bases, J lost 5 bases, and 6 bases lay in between. The CDR3 protein is CASSLKGTGELFF. The CDR3 nucleotides read TGTGCCAGCAGCTTAAAGGGGACCGGGGAGCTGTTTTTT.

This clone has a handful of counts. V and J are TRBV15 and TRBJ2-1, with 7 positions matching TRBD2. Per germline, CDR1 LNHNV and CDR2 YYDKDF (reference sequence). V gave up 0 bases and J gave up 4 bases; unmatched junction bases: 12. This CDR3 contains 18 residues. The CDR3 nucleotides read TGTGCCACCAGCAGAGATATAAGCGGGAACCCCAATTACAATGAGCAGTTCTTC. Protein product: CATSRDISGNPNYNEQFF.

The sample holds a few counts of this clone. The chain carries TRBV11-3 and TRBJ2-2; D uncertain. Trimming took off 3 bases at V and 2 bases at J, with 7 bases between the two ends. The germline V gene has CDR1 SGHNT and CDR2 YENEEA. The CDR3 runs 14 residues. CDR3 in DNA: TGTGCCAGCAGCTTCACAATTAACACCGGGGAGCTGTTTTTT. Residues: CASSFTINTGELFF.

This chain uses TRBV5-4 with TRBJ2-7; 9 nucleotides line up with TRBD2. Trimming cost V 4 bases and J 1 base; bases outside gene matches: 6. From germline, CDR1 is SGHNT and CDR2 YYREEE (reference sequence). The CDR3 is 15 amino acids. CDR3 in DNA: TGTGCCAGCAGCCGTTTTGGACTAGCGTCCTACGAGCAGTACTTC. Translated, it gives CASSRFGLASYEQYF.

The J gene is TRBJ2-6, the V gene TRBV18, with 7 bases identical to TRBD1. Trimming cost V 0 bases and J 4 bases; bases outside gene matches: 3. CDR1 is KGHSH and CDR2 is LQKENI in the germline V gene. CDR3 size: 16 residues. DNA for the CDR3: TGTGCCAGCTCACCACCAGGGGGCGCCGGGGCCAACGTCCTGACTTTC. It encodes CASSPPGGAGANVLTF.

The chain links TRBV19 to TRBJ1-3, with D maybe TRBD1 (6 bases). The CDR3 contains 16 residues. The V and J ends lost 9 bases and 0 bases respectively, with 18 bases between them. CDR1 and CDR2 from the germline V gene are LNHDA and SQIVND (reference sequence). CDR3 in DNA: TGTGCCAGCGTCCCTTGGACAGCGAACTCTGGAAACACCATATATTTT. Its translation is CASVPWTANSGNTIYF. Variable domain in full (rest from reference TRBV19 and TRBJ1-3): DGGITQSPKYLFRKEGQNVTLSCEQNLNHDAMYWYRQDPGQGLRLIYYSQIVNDFQKGDIAEGYSVSREKKESFPLTVTSAQKNPTAFYLCASVPWTANSGNTIYFGEGSWLTVV.

The chain employs TRBV27 and TRBJ2-5; TRBD1 aligns across 7 bases. This CDR3 has 14 residues. The ends lost 9 bases at V and 2 bases at J; junction bases unmatched: 9. CDR1 MNHEY and CDR2 SMNVEV come from the germline V gene (reference sequence). CDR3 region: CARVNRDSQETQYF. The DNA for the CDR3 is TGTGCCAGAGTAAACCGGGACAGTCAAGAGACCCAGTACTTC.

This rearrangement joins TRBV14 to TRBJ2-3; no clear D. Germline values: CDR1 SGHDN, CDR2 FVKESK. Trimming left V 1 base short and J 5 bases short, with 13 bases between. This CDR3 is built from 15 residues. The CDR3 bases are TGTGCCAGCAGCCAAGCGCTAGTAGACGGAGATACGCAGTATTTT. The encoded protein is CASSQALVDGDTQYF.

The chain links TRBV15 to TRBJ2-7, with TRBD1 as a possible D gene (6 bases). The CDR3 runs 18 residues. Germline V lookup: CDR1 LNHNV, CDR2 YYDKDF (reference sequence). Trimming cost V 1 base and J 4 bases, with 23 bases left between them. DNA for the CDR3: TGTGCCACCAGCAGAGGCACAATCAGGGTCGCAGGGGCTTACGAGCAGTACTTC. It codes for CATSRGTIRVAGAYEQYF.

V and J are TRBV15 and TRBJ2-3, with 9 bases aligning to TRBD2. V shed 5 bases and J 0 bases; nucleotides not matched to a gene: 3. Germline V gene sequence: CDR1 LNHNV, CDR2 YYDKDF (reference sequence). This CDR3 has 15 residues. The CDR3 DNA sequence: TGTGCCACCAGCGCGACTAGCGGTAGCACAGATACGCAGTATTTT. Encoded protein: CATSATSGSTDTQYF.

This chain uses TRBV4-3 with TRBJ1-1, with D possibly being TRBD1 (5 bases). V lost 4 bases and J 5 bases, leaving 11 bases between the germline ends. Germline V gene data show CDR1 as LGHNA and CDR2 as YSLEER. This CDR3 is built from 13 residues. CDR3: CASSLKGLTEAFF. CDR3 bases: TGCGCCAGCAGCCTCAAGGGGTTGACTGAAGCTTTCTTT.

V is TRBV30 and J is TRBJ2-7; perhaps TRBD1 as D (6 bases). Trimming removed 4 bases at V and 6 bases at J, with 10 bases between. CDR1 GTSNPN and CDR2 SVGIG come from the germline V gene (reference sequence). CDR3 length equals 11 residues. The CDR3 reads CAWNRVGEQYF. CDR3 nucleotide sequence: TGTGCCTGGAACAGGGTAGGCGAGCAGTACTTC. Full variable domain (missing parts from reference TRBV30 and TRBJ2-7): SQTIHQWPATLVQPVGSPLSLECTVEGTSNPNLYWYRQAAGRGLQLLFYSVGIGQISSEVPQNLSASRPQDRQFILSSKKLLLSDSGFYLCAWNRVGEQYFGPGTRLTVT.

The chain's CDR3 is CASSQYPRQGNTGELFF. The CDR3 region has the DNA TGCGCCAGCAGCCAATACCCGAGACAGGGGAACACCGGGGAGCTGTTTTTT. The chain recombines TRBV4-3 with TRBJ2-2; the match to TRBD1 covers 7 bases. Germline CDR1 reads LGHNA; CDR2 reads YSLEER. J lost 1 base, V lost 2 bases, and 7 bases had no gene match. The CDR3 has 17 amino acids.

The J gene is TRBJ2-2, the V gene TRBV27; D ambiguous. The CDR3 totals 12 residues. The germline gives CDR1 MNHEY, CDR2 SMNVEV (reference sequence). V gave up 8 bases and J gave up 5 bases, with 9 bases separating them. CDR3 loop: CASSTRTGELFF. The CDR3 nucleotides read TGTGCCAGCTCCACGAGGACCGGGGAGCTGTTTTTT.

Notes on this clone: At one end, the junction sequence differs from germline, possibly due to a read error. This rearrangement joins TRBV2 to TRBJ2-1, with a possible D match to TRBD2 (6 bases). The CDR3 spans 15 residues. Germline loops: CDR1 SNHLY, CDR2 FYNNEI. For the CDR3, the DNA is TGTGCCAGCACTGAAGGGGAGGTTGCCTACAATGAGCAGTTCTTC. Translated: CASTEGEVAYNEQFF.

The J gene is TRBJ2-3, the V gene TRBV27; 8 positions match TRBD2. The CDR3 sequence is 19 residues long. The V segment lost 7 bases and the J segment 0 bases; nucleotides outside the gene matches: 18. CDR1 and CDR2 (germline): MNHEY, SMNVEV (reference sequence). The CDR3 region has the DNA TGTGCCAGCACCCCCCAGTCACCGCGACTAGCGACTAGCACAGATACGCAGTATTTT. Protein: CASTPQSPRLATSTDTQYF.

The chain recombines TRBV14 with TRBJ2-7, with 8 positions matching TRBD1. The CDR3 is made up of 17 amino acids. The junction had 13 bases not matched to a gene; V was cut back by 4 bases and J by 2 bases. From germline, CDR1 is SGHDN and CDR2 FVKESK. CDR3 amino acids: CASSLHGTGWGAYEQYF. The CDR3 DNA sequence: TGTGCCAGCAGCCTTCATGGGACAGGTTGGGGTGCCTACGAGCAGTACTTC.

This chain uses TRBV7-8 with TRBJ2-1; tentatively, D is TRBD2 (6 bases). The CDR3 totals 16 residues. V was cut by 2 bases and J by 2 bases, with 13 bases left in between. The germline CDR1 and CDR2 sequences are SGHVS and FQNEAQ. CDR3 nucleotide sequence: TGTGCCAGCAGCTTAACCCCAGGACTAACCTACAATGAGCAGTTCTTC. This gives the protein CASSLTPGLTYNEQFF.

J is TRBJ1-1 and V is TRBV2; no clear D. The V and J ends lost 4 bases and 4 bases respectively, with 10 bases between them. Germline V gene lookup returns CDR1 SNHLY and CDR2 FYNNEI. The CDR3 is made up of 13 amino acids. The CDR3 sequence: CASSVSMSTEAFF. CDR3 DNA sequence: TGTGCCAGCAGTGTTTCCATGAGCACTGAAGCTTTCTTT.

The gene calls are TRBV29-1 and TRBJ2-4; no clear D. Germline CDR1 and CDR2: SQVTM and ANQGSEA. Trimming pared 1 base from V and 5 bases from J, leaving 12 bases between. The CDR3 has 14 residues. CDR3 DNA: TGCAGCGTTGAAGCGGTTGGTTTGCAAAACATTCAGTACTTC. Encoded protein: CSVEAVGLQNIQYF.

J is TRBJ2-1 and V is TRBV5-1; 9 positions match TRBD2. V trimming: 4 bases; J trimming: 7 bases; junction bases outside the gene matches: 12. The germline CDR1 and CDR2 sequences are SGHRS and YFSETQ. The CDR3 length is 16 residues. For the CDR3, the DNA is TGCGCCAGCAGCCGCCTCTCGCGGGAGGGGGGTAATGAGCAGTTCTTC. Translating it yields CASSRLSREGGNEQFF.

The CDR3 loop reads CASRRGRAGKGDTQYF. The CDR3 DNA sequence: TGTGCCAGCAGACGAGGGAGAGCGGGTAAGGGAGATACGCAGTATTTT. This rearrangement joins TRBV28 to TRBJ2-3; D is perhaps TRBD2 (6 bases). The CDR3 covers 16 residues. Germline CDR1 and CDR2: MDHEN and SYDVKM. V lost 6 bases to trimming and J lost 5 bases, with 21 bases between them. Full variable domain (rest looked up from reference TRBV28 and TRBJ2-3): DVKVTQSSRYLVKRTGEKVFLECVQDMDHENMFWYRQDPGLGLRLIYFSYDVKMKEKGDIPEGYSVSREKKERFSLILESASTNQTSMYLCASRRGRAGKGDTQYFGPGTRLTVL.

The genes are TRBV6-6 and TRBJ2-2; 8 bases agree with TRBD2. The length of the CDR3 is 14 residues. CDR1 is MNHNY, CDR2 SVGAGI, per germline (reference sequence). V shed 7 bases, J shed 5 bases, and the junction held 6 bases outside the gene matches. Here the CDR3 reads CASNAGGKTGELFF. CDR3 DNA: TGTGCCAGCAACGCGGGAGGTAAAACCGGGGAGCTGTTTTTT.